The 14 T cell receptor beta chains in this list originate from one sample, sequenced in a study of T cells in tuberculosis. Time point noted: new active TB diagnosis, blood taken before or within 7 days of starting treatment. The repertoire was sequenced with immunoSEQ multiplex PCR; TCRdb's copy has only in-frame clones and lacks some. The sample lists about 30,000 clones; about 90% were seen once. Sequenced material: PBMCs, taken at tuberculosis diagnosis. Receptors were obtained from an adult with tuberculosis.

The V gene is TRBV21-1, the J gene TRBJ2-7; the DNA was not compared with TRBD2, the D call given in the table. TRBV21-1 is designated a pseudogene. The CDR3 sequence is 15 residues long. DNA of the CDR3: TGTGCCAGCAACCGCAACTTCTACTTACGCTACGAGCAGTACTTC. It yields the protein CASNRNFYLRYEQYF.

In this sample, this clone turned up once. The chain joins TRBV6-1 to TRBJ1-1; TRBD1 agrees at 8 bases. Trimming removed 6 bases from V and 1 base from J; junction bases left unmatched: 1. The length of the CDR3 is 13 residues. In germline, CDR1 is MNHNS, CDR2 SASEGT. As DNA, the CDR3 is TGTGCCAGCAGGACAGGGGAGAACACTGAAGCTTTCTTT. This translates into CASRTGENTEAFF.

This chain joins TRBV5-8 and TRBJ1-1; D is ambiguous. The V end was cut by 4 bases, the J end by 1 base, with 11 bases between. Looked up from germline, CDR1 is SGHTS and CDR2 is YDEGEE. The CDR3 covers 14 residues. The CDR3 here is CASSPGYANTEAFF. The CDR3 coding sequence is TGTGCCAGCAGCCCCGGTTACGCGAACACTGAAGCTTTCTTT.

The genes are TRBV7-3 and TRBJ1-1, with D possibly being TRBD1 (5 bases). The CDR3 loop spans 17 amino acids. CDR1 and CDR2 from the germline V gene are SGHTA and FQGTGA. The V end was cut by 2 bases, the J end by 2 bases, with 18 bases between. This CDR3 reads CASSLGPLGVGNTEAFF. CDR3 nucleotide sequence: TGTGCCAGCAGCTTAGGGCCTTTAGGGGTTGGAAACACTGAAGCTTTCTTT.

The rearrangement uses TRBV27 and TRBJ2-1; 10 bases are shared with TRBD2. J was trimmed by 0 bases and V by 3 bases; bases with no gene match: 8. The CDR3 extends over 18 amino acids. Germline V gene data show CDR1 as MNHEY and CDR2 as SMNVEV (reference sequence). CDR3 in DNA: TGTGCCAGCAGTTTCGCAGCTAGCGGGGGTTTCTCCTACAATGAGCAGTTCTTC. Amino acids: CASSFAASGGFSYNEQFF.

V gene TRBV28 combines with J gene TRBJ2-3, with TRBD1 matching over 10 bases. The CDR3 covers 16 residues. J lost 1 base, V lost 3 bases, and 4 bases had no gene match. Germline V gene sequence: CDR1 MDHEN, CDR2 SYDVKM. The CDR3 spells CASSFPDRGRTDTQYF. The DNA for the CDR3 is TGTGCCAGCAGTTTCCCTGACAGGGGGCGCACAGATACGCAGTATTTT.

This clone was counted a single time. The chain uses TRBV19 and TRBJ1-4, with TRBD1 identical over 8 bases. This CDR3 comprises 15 residues. With V trimmed by 4 bases and J by 8 bases, 9 bases remained unmatched. Per the germline V gene, CDR1 is LNHDA and CDR2 is SQIVND (reference sequence). CDR3 sequence: CASSKGVDRGEKLFF. As DNA, the CDR3 is TGTGCCAGTAGTAAGGGGGTCGACAGGGGCGAAAAACTGTTTTTT.

This sequence joins TRBV9 and TRBJ2-4; a weak D match, TRBD2 (5 bases). Germline loops: CDR1 SGDLS, CDR2 YYNGEE. V was trimmed by 0 bases and J by 1 base, leaving 8 bases between them. The CDR3 is 15 residues long. CDR3 residues: CASSVGGMAKNIQYF. DNA for the CDR3: TGTGCCAGCAGCGTAGGAGGGATGGCCAAAAACATTCAGTACTTC.

The CDR3 here is CAWSVPGQGVTDTQYF. The DNA of the CDR3 is TGTGCCTGGAGTGTCCCCGGGCAGGGTGTCACAGATACGCAGTATTTT. The V and J genes are TRBV30 and TRBJ2-3; TRBD1 is a possible D gene (5 bases). CDR1 is GTSNPN, CDR2 SVGIG, per germline (reference sequence). The CDR3 contains 16 residues. Trimming took off 0 bases at V and 2 bases at J, with 15 bases between the two ends.

The chain couples TRBV5-1 to TRBJ1-1; unclear D gene. V shed 0 bases and J shed 2 bases, with 8 bases lying between them. The CDR3 spans 14 residues. Germline CDR1 and CDR2: SGHRS and YFSETQ. As DNA, the CDR3 is TGCGCCAGCAGCTTGGATGGAGCCAACACTGAAGCTTTCTTT. This translates into CASSLDGANTEAFF.

This sequence joins TRBV6-1 and TRBJ2-3, with 11 bases identical to TRBD2. In germline, CDR1 is MNHNS, CDR2 SASEGT. The CDR3 length is 16 residues. V shed 2 bases and J 3 bases; nucleotides not matched to a gene: 4. The CDR3 sequence is CASSESPSGRTDTQYF. The CDR3 DNA reads TGTGCCAGCAGTGAATCCCCTAGCGGGAGGACAGATACGCAGTATTTT.

V and J are TRBV4-3 and TRBJ2-1, with D hard to call. In germline, CDR1 is LGHNA, CDR2 YSLEER. The germline V and J ends were trimmed by 5 bases and 3 bases, with 5 bases remaining between them. The CDR3 is made up of 12 amino acids. The CDR3: CASSSIYNEQFF. The CDR3 nucleotides are TGCGCCAGCAGCTCAATCTACAATGAGCAGTTCTTC.

The rearrangement uses TRBV2 and TRBJ1-5; TRBD1 might be the D (5 bases). Germline CDR1 and CDR2: SNHLY and FYNNEI. The germline V and J ends were trimmed by 8 bases and 4 bases, with 18 bases remaining between them. CDR3 length equals 15 residues. As DNA, the CDR3 is TGTGCCAGCGAGAAAACAGCAGGGAGGAATCAGCCCCAGCATTTT. It encodes CASEKTAGRNQPQHF.

The chain is built from TRBV29-1 and TRBJ1-2; no firm D call. The CDR3 is 13 residues long. Germline lookup yields CDR1 SQVTM and CDR2 ANQGSEA. Between the trimmed V and J ends, which lost 3 bases and 2 bases, there was a span of 10 bases. CDR3 DNA sequence: TGCAGCGTTGAGTCTACAGTCAACTATGGCTACACCTTC. Its translation is CSVESTVNYGYTF.